This entry lists 5 T cell receptor beta chains sequenced from one sample in a study of T cells in Graves' hyperthyroidism and ophthalmopathy (dated by TCRdb to 2018 to 2020). Preparation of the library involved multiplex PCR. The instrument given in TCRdb is Illumina HiSeq 2000. The TCR beta CDR3 regions were amplified from RNA transcripts. The first round of RT-PCR for the TCR CDR3 was performed with the HTBI primer set and the Qiagen OneStep RT-PCR kit. TCRdb cleaned the public reads at Q25 with fastp, built clones with MiXCR and kept in-frame beta chains. Every CDR3 protein is listed once, alongside the most common genes and DNA of its rows. The sample table records hundreds of thousands of distinct CDR3 sequences; approximately 40% of these occur just once. About 8.9% of the sample goes to the ten largest clones. The sequencing input was blood. The receptors stem from a young man with Graves' hyperthyroidism.

This clonotype was counted between two and nine times. The genes are TRBV9 and TRBJ1-6; D is ambiguous. Trimming pared 3 bases from V and 9 bases from J, leaving 13 bases between. The CDR3 contains 14 residues. CDR1 is SGDLS and CDR2 is YYNGEE in the germline V gene. The CDR3 DNA reads TGTGCCAGCAGCGAGGACGGGTGGGGTTCACCCCTCCACTTT. This sequence encodes CASSEDGWGSPLHF.

This clonotype was counted between two and nine times. This sequence joins TRBV2 and TRBJ1-3, with D unclear. This CDR3 is 15 amino acids long. Trimming stripped 2 bases from V and 3 bases from J, with 11 bases between. Germline V gene lookup returns CDR1 SNHLY and CDR2 FYNNEI. The CDR3 sequence is CASSEIVDFGNTIYF. The DNA for the CDR3 is TGTGCCAGCAGTGAAATTGTAGACTTTGGAAACACCATATATTTT.

This clonotype was observed many times. CDR3 sequence: CASSTTGGVGAEAFF. CDR3 in DNA: TGTGCCAGTAGTACGACCGGGGGCGTCGGCGCTGAAGCTTTCTTT. The V and J genes are TRBV19 and TRBJ1-1; D perhaps matches TRBD1 (6 bases). Germline CDR1 reads LNHDA; CDR2 reads SQIVND (reference sequence). The V gene lost 4 bases and the J gene lost 6 bases, with 18 bases spanning the gap. The CDR3 length is 15 residues.

This chain connects TRBV19 to TRBJ1-1; the D gene is possibly TRBD1 (5 bases). CDR3 size: 15 residues. Trimming removed 5 bases from V and 1 base from J, with 14 bases in between. CDR1 is LNHDA and CDR2 is SQIVND in the germline V gene (reference sequence). The CDR3 DNA reads as TGTGCCAGTAGTCCCTGGGACTTACAGAACACTGAAGCTTTCTTT. Amino acids: CASSPWDLQNTEAFF.

Many counts were recorded for this clonotype. The rearrangement uses TRBV29-1 and TRBJ2-2; maybe TRBD2 (7 bases). Germline V gives CDR1 SQVTM, CDR2 ANQGSEA. This CDR3 is 15 amino acids long. Trimming stripped 4 bases from V and 4 bases from J, with 16 bases between. The CDR3 DNA sequence: TGCAGCGTTGTTATACAGGGAGGGTCCACCGGGGAGCTGTTTTTT. This gives the protein CSVVIQGGSTGELFF.